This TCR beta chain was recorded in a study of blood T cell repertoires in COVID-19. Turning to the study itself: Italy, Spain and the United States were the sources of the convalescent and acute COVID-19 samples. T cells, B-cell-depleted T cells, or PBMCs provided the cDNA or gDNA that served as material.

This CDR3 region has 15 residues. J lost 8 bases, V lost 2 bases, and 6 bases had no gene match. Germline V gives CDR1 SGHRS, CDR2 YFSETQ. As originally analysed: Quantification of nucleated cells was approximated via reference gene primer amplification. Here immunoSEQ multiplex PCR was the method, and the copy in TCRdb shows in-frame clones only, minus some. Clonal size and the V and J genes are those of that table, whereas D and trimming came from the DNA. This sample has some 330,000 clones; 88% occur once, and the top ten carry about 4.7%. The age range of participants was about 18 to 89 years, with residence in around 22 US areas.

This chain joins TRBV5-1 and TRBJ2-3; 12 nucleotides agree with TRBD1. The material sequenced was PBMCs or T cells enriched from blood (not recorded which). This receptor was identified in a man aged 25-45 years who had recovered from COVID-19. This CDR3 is CASSFWGQGAGTQYF. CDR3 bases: TGCGCCAGCAGCTTCTGGGGACAGGGGGCGGGTACGCAGTATTTT.